This TCR beta chain was recorded in a study of shared clonotypes between healthy human individuals (dated by TCRdb to 2020 to 2022). About the study as a whole: The cohort comprised two women and a few men aged 18 to 49 years. For each donor, three plates each were used for CD4 naive and CD4 memory, two plates were used for CD8 naive, and one plate was used for CD8 memory. To estimate repertoire size and how much clonotypes are shared between individuals, the study performed deep sequencing of blood TCR repertoires from about 5 healthy adults. To increase sequencing depth and limit assay-specific biases, different laboratories used diverse techniques to prepare libraries and sequence TCR repertoires. Per donor, leukapheresis produced somewhere between about 0.85 and 10 billion PBMCs. Overall study results and their limits: Naive subsets generally had larger estimated clonotype richness than memory subsets did. Because the study included only a small number of donors, the genetic and exposure-history diversity represented was limited. Higher generation probabilities were observed for clonotypes shared by all four sorted-subset donors than for non-shared clonotypes. Sampling was restricted to blood, and TCR repertoires in tissue are likely to differ from TCR repertoires in blood. Pairwise subsampling indicated that sequencing depth was expected to affect the degree of clonotype sharing among donors. Roughly 5% of naive CD4, 3.5% of naive CD8, around 2.3% of memory CD4, and about 0.4% of memory CD8 clonotypes were shared across a few donors. Incomplete sequencing was indicated by rarefaction of sorted-subset datasets, despite the large sequencing depth.

Notes on this clone: There is no known antigen for this receptor. No clone much larger than this one lies a single base away; base qualities are absent.

The donors were healthy, HIV-negative adults with no recently reported acute infections or vaccinations. Every donor was a Caucasian adult residing in Nashville, Tennessee, USA. CD4+ T cells were enriched through magnetic negative selection, after which naive cells were positively selected on CD45RA and the remaining negative fraction served as the memory subset. Blood was collected by leukapheresis, and PBMCs were isolated by Ficoll-Histopaque density gradient centrifugation and then cryopreserved in liquid nitrogen vapor phase. Purity and quantity of every magnetically sorted T cell population were checked by analytical flow cytometry. Genomic DNA was isolated from every sorted fraction and measured by UV absorbance on a Nanodrop 2000c. The germline V gene supplies CDR1 SGHRS and CDR2 YFSETQ. The CDR3 spans 12 residues, from the cysteine through the phenylalanine. The entry retains the CDR3 DNA only, 36 bases that are in frame from base 1. V loses 3 bases of germline sequence and J loses 4 bases, and the interval between the two ends is 7 bases.

TCR CDR3 regions were amplified from genomic DNA by multiplex PCR using the deep immunoSEQ assay. Genomic DNA extracted from each cell subset was distributed evenly over all wells of several immunoSEQ 96-well plates, and each plate served as one replicate. For sorted subsets, approximately 200 ng of genomic DNA, equivalent to around 30,000 T cell genomes, went into each replicate PCR. Purified libraries were quantified with a Qubit 3.0 fluorometer, sized on a Bioanalyzer 2100, and re-quantified with the KAPA Library Quantification kit. A separate single-read 150-cycle Illumina NextSeq 550 flow cell was used to sequence each immunoSEQ 96-well plate. The source study handled its data this way. Because the immunoSEQ output held only junctional sequences and lacked quality scores, the filtering could not match the filtering applied to full-length reads. Sequences were annotated with PyIR, a Python wrapper for IgBLAST v1.9, and V/J genes and CDR3 were assigned using IMGT germline references. Reads were filtered out if the reads had weak V/J assignments (E-value above 1e-6), no CDR3, stop codons, out-of-frame junctions, or ambiguous translated residues. V3J clonotypes were defined as sequences sharing the same inferred V gene, J gene, and CDR3 amino acid sequence. The percentage overlap between two repertoires was calculated by dividing the number of shared unique clonotypes by the size of the smaller repertoire. Three approaches were used to assess repertoire richness: RTK rarefaction, the Chao1 estimator, and Recon v2.1 estimates of unobserved clonotypes. Generation probabilities for all TCRbeta clonotypes obtained by the gDNA method from several donors were computed using OLGA. Sourced from immuneACCESS, this table was stored by TCRdb with only in-frame sequences that have V and J called. A share of the clones is absent; for the studies checked, an unresolved V gene accounts for under half, and the remainder has no known explanation. Clone size and the V and J calls come from that table; the DNA yielded D and trimming. The sample data list about 600,000 clones, and almost 97% of these were observed just once. About 0.06% of the sample rests with the top ten.

The material sequenced was naive CD4+ T cells sorted from blood. The cell subset or site tag for this specimen amounts to: CD45RA+ positively selected. The origin of this receptor is a woman in her 30s in good health. The chain employs TRBV5-1 and TRBJ1-2; TRBD1 is a possible D gene, resting on 5 matching bases. The sequence in DNA is TGCGCCAGCAGCTGGGACGGCTATGGCTACACCTTC. Its amino acids are CASSWDGYGYTF.